The next 16 T cell receptor beta chains were all read from a single sample in a study of neurological immune-mediated disorders. From the 5' RACE reads, TCRdb called clonotypes with MiXCR, one entry per CDR3 protein. The sample has 50,000 to 70,000 distinct CDR3 sequences; 4.5% to 5.5% are singletons. The sequenced sample was PBMCs. These receptors all stem from a man aged 25 to 40 with multiple sclerosis.

This sequence joins TRBV11-3 and TRBJ2-2; TRBD1 aligns across 9 bases. The CDR3 contains 17 residues. The germline CDR1 and CDR2 sequences are SGHNT and YENEEA. Trimming removed 2 bases from V and 4 bases from J; junction bases left unmatched: 8. This CDR3 is CASSLFVLGQGTGELFF. The DNA for the CDR3 is TGTGCCAGCAGCTTATTCGTCTTGGGACAGGGCACCGGGGAGCTGTTTTTT.

The table lists this clonotype with a few counts. V and J are TRBV2 and TRBJ2-2, with TRBD1 matching 7 bases. V was pared by 11 bases and J by 2 bases, with 11 bases of the junction left unmatched. This CDR3 comprises 15 residues. Germline V gives CDR1 SNHLY, CDR2 FYNNEI. CDR3 in amino acids: CAGTGDPVNTGELFF. DNA for the CDR3: TGTGCCGGCACAGGGGACCCCGTCAACACCGGGGAGCTGTTTTTT.

This clonotype was recorded at least ten times. J is TRBJ2-2 and V is TRBV4-1; D gene ambiguous. The V end was cut by 0 bases, the J end by 0 bases, with 5 bases between. This CDR3 contains 15 residues. The V gene's germline CDR1 is MGHRA and CDR2 YSYEKL. CDR3 DNA: TGCGCCAGCAGCCAAGAAAGCGCGAACACCGGGGAGCTGTTTTTT. The encoded protein is CASSQESANTGELFF.

The gene calls are TRBV9 and TRBJ1-3, with D possibly being TRBD1 (5 bases). V gave up 3 bases and J gave up 0 bases, with 13 bases separating them. CDR3 length: 16 residues. Germline CDR1 SGDLS, CDR2 YYNGEE. The CDR3 coding sequence is TGTGCCAGCAGCGCAGGAACAGGCCGCTCTGGAAACACCATATATTTT. It specifies CASSAGTGRSGNTIYF.

At least ten counts were recorded for this clonotype. The V gene is TRBV18, the J gene TRBJ1-1, with D unclear. The CDR3 sequence is 14 residues long. V shed 3 bases and J shed 5 bases, with 13 bases lying between them. Looked up from germline, CDR1 is KGHSH and CDR2 is LQKENI. CDR3 nucleotide sequence: TGTGCCAGCTCACCGAAGGCCGGTGAAACTGAAGCTTTCTTT. It encodes CASSPKAGETEAFF. The entire variable domain, with the rest obtained from reference TRBV18 and TRBJ1-1, is as follows: NAGVMQNPRHLVRRRGQEARLRCSPMKGHSHVYWYRQLPEEGLKFMVYLQKENIIDESGMPKERFSAEFPKEGPSILRIQQVVRGDSAAYFCASSPKAGETEAFFGQGTRLTVV.

This clonotype was counted at least ten times. The gene calls are TRBV6-5 and TRBJ1-2; 7 nucleotides match TRBD1. The germline CDR1 and CDR2 sequences are MNHEY and SVGAGI. CDR3 length: 15 amino acids. V gave up 0 bases and J gave up 5 bases; unmatched junction bases: 6. This CDR3 is CASSYSLGTDYGYTF. The CDR3 DNA reads as TGTGCCAGCAGTTACTCATTAGGGACAGATTATGGCTACACCTTC.

This clonotype was seen many times. As DNA, the CDR3 is TGCGCCAGCAGCCCGGGCCCCGATGGAGGCTATGGCTACACCTTC. Its translation: CASSPGPDGGYGYTF. The chain links TRBV5-1 to TRBJ1-2; D remains unclear. With 4 bases removed from V and 4 bases from J, the gap between germline ends came to 17 bases. From germline, CDR1 is SGHRS and CDR2 YFSETQ. The CDR3 runs 15 residues. Supplemented by reference TRBV5-1 and TRBJ1-2, the full variable domain reads KAGVTQTPRYLIKTRGQQVTLSCSPISGHRSVSWYQQTPGQGLQFLFEYFSETQRNKGNFPGRFSGRQFSNSRSEMNVSTLELGDSALYLCASSPGPDGGYGYTFGSGTRLTVV.

The chain uses TRBV10-3 and TRBJ1-5, with D possibly being TRBD1 (5 bases). This CDR3 has 12 residues. CDR1 and CDR2 from the germline V gene are ENHRY and SYGVKD. V lost 10 bases to trimming and J lost 15 bases, with 22 bases between them. The CDR3 loop reads CATSTTQGPWHF. The CDR3 DNA sequence: TGTGCCACCAGCACTACGCAGGGACCGTGGCATTTT.

Only a few counts were recorded for this clonotype. The chain links TRBV11-2 to TRBJ2-1; 8 nucleotides align to TRBD2. Germline V lookup: CDR1 SGHAT, CDR2 FQNNGV. This CDR3 contains 13 residues. The V segment lost 4 bases and the J segment 10 bases; nucleotides outside the gene matches: 6. As DNA, the CDR3 is TGTGCCAGCAGCTCACTCGGACTAGCCGAGCAGTTCTTC. Its protein is CASSSLGLAEQFF.

This clonotype turned up a few times. CDR3 residues: CSARDSSRGGSYNEQFF. DNA of the CDR3: TGCAGTGCTAGAGATTCCTCGCGGGGGGGCTCCTACAATGAGCAGTTCTTC. The chain is built from TRBV20-1 and TRBJ2-1; 9 bases align to TRBD2. The CDR3 is made up of 17 amino acids. The germline CDR1 and CDR2 sequences are DFQATT and SNEGSKA (reference sequence). The ends lost 0 bases at V and 0 bases at J; junction bases unmatched: 6.

This clonotype was seen a few times. This chain joins TRBV6-1 and TRBJ2-1; D remains ambiguous. Germline CDR1 is MNHNS and CDR2 is SASEGT. The CDR3 runs to 12 residues. With 6 bases removed from V and 4 bases from J, the gap between germline ends came to 7 bases. CDR3 sequence (DNA): TGTGCCAGCAGCAGACCATACAATGAGCAGTTCTTC. Protein sequence: CASSRPYNEQFF.

The table lists this clonotype with many counts. This chain connects TRBV4-1 to TRBJ2-6; D possibly corresponds to TRBD1 (5 bases). V was trimmed by 6 bases and J by 2 bases, leaving 17 bases between them. CDR3 length: 17 residues. Per germline, CDR1 MGHRA and CDR2 YSYEKL. The CDR3 DNA follows: TGCGCCAGCAGTCGCCAGGGTCTGGTGACTGGGGCCAACGTCCTGACTTTC. Translating it yields CASSRQGLVTGANVLTF.

The chain links TRBV7-9 to TRBJ1-1; D is uncertain. Looked up from germline, CDR1 is SEHNR and CDR2 is FQNEAQ (reference sequence). The V and J ends lost 5 bases and 4 bases respectively, with 17 bases between them. CDR3 size: 15 residues. This CDR3 is CASSPVRVGITEAFF. The CDR3 DNA reads as TGTGCCAGCAGCCCCGTACGGGTCGGGATCACTGAAGCTTTCTTT.

This clonotype was counted ten times or more. The chain carries TRBV5-1 and TRBJ1-1; 8 nucleotides match TRBD1. The V gene's germline CDR1 is SGHRS and CDR2 YFSETQ. Trimming at V came to 2 bases and at J to 3 bases, leaving 6 bases not matched to a gene. The CDR3 is 15 amino acids. The CDR3 loop reads CASSLSTGGHTEAFF. The DNA of the CDR3 is TGCGCCAGCAGCTTATCTACAGGGGGGCACACTGAAGCTTTCTTT.

This clonotype was seen repeatedly, ten times or more. V usage is TRBV5-1 and J usage is TRBJ2-3; 8 bases are a match to TRBD1. There are 14 residues in the CDR3. CDR1 and CDR2 from the germline V gene are SGHRS and YFSETQ. J lost 6 bases, V lost 2 bases, and 5 bases had no gene match. CDR3 region: CASSFGQGADTQYF. The CDR3 coding sequence is TGCGCCAGCAGCTTTGGCCAGGGGGCCGATACGCAGTATTTT.

V gene TRBV5-1 combines with J gene TRBJ1-2, with D possibly matching TRBD1 (5 bases). Per the germline V gene, CDR1 is SGHRS and CDR2 is YFSETQ. Trimming removed 0 bases from V and 6 bases from J, with 9 bases in between. The CDR3 has 13 residues. The CDR3 is CASSLAGRDGYTF. The CDR3 nucleotides are TGCGCCAGCAGCTTGGCCGGCAGGGATGGCTACACCTTC. Looking up the rest from reference TRBV5-1 and TRBJ1-2 gives the full variable domain: KAGVTQTPRYLIKTRGQQVTLSCSPISGHRSVSWYQQTPGQGLQFLFEYFSETQRNKGNFPGRFSGRQFSNSRSEMNVSTLELGDSALYLCASSLAGRDGYTFGSGTRLTVV.